This T cell receptor beta chain was captured by sequencing in a study of cytomegalovirus exposure and HLA in healthy donors. Repertoires were generated with immunoSEQ multiplex PCR, while TCRdb's copy carries only in-frame clones and drops some. This table has some 170,000 clones, roughly nine tenths appearing once. Donors were drawn from the approximately 120-subject validation cohort, separate from the roughly 700-subject first cohort. Overall study results and limits: Cytomegalovirus-associated status was assigned to about 160 TCR beta chains. Rare TCR sequences predominated, though certain public TCRs were found in many donors. Subsequent analysis revealed that first-cohort TCR clusters tended to co-occur in the 120 validation repertoires.

Trimming cost V 5 bases and J 5 bases; bases outside gene matches: 6. The CDR3 totals 14 residues. Per germline, CDR1 MNHEY and CDR2 SVGAGI. With respect to this clone: The target antigen is unknown.

This TCR was sampled from a woman aged 30 to 39 in good health and CMV-seronegative. The specimen was PBMCs. This chain connects TRBV6-5 to TRBJ1-1; 9 bases map to TRBD1. CDR3 nucleotide sequence: TGTGCCAGCAGTGAGACAGGGGGATGGACTGAAGCTTTCTTT. This codes for CASSETGGWTEAFF.